The entry that follows covers one T cell receptor beta chain sequence. What it binds is unknown. Sequenced by immunoSEQ multiplex PCR; TCRdb stores in-frame clones only, minus some. The sample comprises about 150,000 clones, approximately 90% of which are singletons, and over 1% rests with the top ten. The record originates from a study of T cell responses to AZD1222 COVID-19 vaccine. Whole-study findings and limits: Repertoire samples came only from after the peak T cell response. It was only a handful of AZD1222 recipients who were seropositive at baseline.

Trimming stripped 1 base from V and 8 bases from J, with 26 bases between. Germline V lookup: CDR1 MGHRA, CDR2 YSYEKL. The CDR3 has 18 amino acids. This chain uses TRBV4-1 with TRBJ1-1, with a weak D call TRBD1 (5 bases). The input for sequencing was peripheral blood, taken 28 days after the second AZD1222 dose. This clonotype was sampled from an adult who received the AZD1222 COVID-19 vaccine. The CDR3 bases are TGCGCCAGCAGCCAAGGATTCCCAGGCGGGACCCTCCGGTCCGAAGCTTTCTTT. Its translation is CASSQGFPGGTLRSEAFF.